Sequencing of this T cell receptor (beta chain) was carried out in a study of shared clonotypes between healthy human individuals. Sequencing was at deep level. Sequencing used immunoSEQ multiplex PCR; TCRdb keeps in-frame clones, though not all of them. The data hold about 2 million clones, with roughly 94% observed a single time. The CDR3 loop spans 18 amino acids. CDR1 and CDR2 (germline): SGHNT, YYREEE (reference sequence). Deletions cut 1 base from V and 0 bases from J, with 16 bases between. The naive CD8 population came from CD45RO-negative cells selected for CCR7, without terminally differentiated effector memory CD45RA+ cells. Within Nashville, Tennessee resided all donors, each a Caucasian adult.

The sequenced material came from naive CD8+ T cells sorted from blood. This chain uses TRBV5-4 with TRBJ2-2; TRBD2 might be the D (6 bases). This receptor was identified in a man aged 18 to 29 in good health. The CDR3 DNA reads TGTGCCAGCAGCTTGCCCCTAACACTAGCTGCGAACACCGGGGAGCTGTTTTTT. Protein: CASSLPLTLAANTGELFF.